This T cell receptor (beta chain) was obtained from a study of cytomegalovirus exposure and HLA in healthy donors. On this clone itself: The target antigen is unknown. One end of the junction does not line up with germline, which may come from a read error.

Germline V gene lookup returns CDR1 SGHNT and CDR2 YYREEE (reference sequence). The CDR3 has 15 amino acids. Study outcomes and limitations: The productive fraction for most TCR beta V segments was about 87% or about 30% in an earlier analysis. Most CMV-associated TCR beta chains were later found to appear HLA-restricted.

13 Jbeta primers and 60 Vbeta primers were used for the PCR. Sequencing was performed with immunoSEQ multiplex PCR; in TCRdb, only in-frame clones are kept and a portion is missing. This sample contains 150,000 to 200,000 clones. Sequenced: PBMCs. This TCR came from a man aged 30-40 years in good health and CMV-seronegative. The V gene is TRBV5-4, the J gene TRBJ2-3; 7 bases line up with TRBD2. CDR3 protein: CASSPVGGSKDTQYF. For the CDR3, the DNA is TGTGCCAGCAGCCCGGTCGGCGGGAGCAAAGATACGCAGTATTTT.